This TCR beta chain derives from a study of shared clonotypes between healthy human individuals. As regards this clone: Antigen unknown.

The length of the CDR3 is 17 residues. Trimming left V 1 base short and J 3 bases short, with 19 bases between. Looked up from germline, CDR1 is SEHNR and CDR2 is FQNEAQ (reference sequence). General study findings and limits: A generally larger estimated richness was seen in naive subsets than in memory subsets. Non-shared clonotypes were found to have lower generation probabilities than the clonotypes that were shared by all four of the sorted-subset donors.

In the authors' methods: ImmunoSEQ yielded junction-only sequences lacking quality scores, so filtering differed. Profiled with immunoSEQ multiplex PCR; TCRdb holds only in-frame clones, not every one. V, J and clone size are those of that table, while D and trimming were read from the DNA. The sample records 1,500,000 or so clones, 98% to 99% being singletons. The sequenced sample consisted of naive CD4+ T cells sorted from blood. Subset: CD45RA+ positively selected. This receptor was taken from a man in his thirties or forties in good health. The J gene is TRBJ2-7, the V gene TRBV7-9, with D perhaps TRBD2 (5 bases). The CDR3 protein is CASSLVGPTSISYEQYF. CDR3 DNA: TGTGCCAGCAGCTTAGTGGGCCCCACTAGTATCAGCTACGAGCAGTACTTC. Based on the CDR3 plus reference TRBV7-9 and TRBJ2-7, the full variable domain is DTGVSQNPRHKITKRGQNVTFRCDPISEHNRLYWYRQTLGQGPEFLTYFQNEAQLEKSRLLSDRFSAERPKGSFSTLEIQRTEQGDSAMYLCASSLVGPTSISYEQYFGPGTRLTVT.